Given below is one T cell receptor beta chain in context. Antigen specificity is unknown. Using immunoSEQ multiplex PCR, the repertoire was profiled, and TCRdb retains in-frame clones only, with some absent. Of around 160,000 clones detected, 80% to 90% appear once; the ten largest clones hold about 4.4%. The data were obtained in a study of lymphopenia after photon versus proton radiotherapy. Study-wide points: Under photons, naive T cells and diversity fell while effector/memory populations rose.

V was cut by 3 bases and J by 2 bases, with 10 bases left in between. The CDR3 totals 14 residues. Germline V gene data show CDR1 as SEHNR and CDR2 as FQNEAQ (reference sequence). The rearrangement joins TRBV7-9 to TRBJ1-1; no clear D gene. The sequencing used peripheral blood, collected from a patient treated with photon-based radiotherapy. The sequence came from a man in his forties or fifties with gastric cancer. Written as DNA, the CDR3 is TGTGCCAGCAGCTTCTCCAGCTTAAACACTGAAGCTTTCTTT. This encodes CASSFSSLNTEAFF.